This is a list of T cell receptor beta chains from one sample in a study of persistence of HIV-infected CD4 T cells. Which antigens these TCRs recognize remains unknown. Sequenced by immunoSEQ multiplex PCR; TCRdb stores in-frame clones only, minus some. The repertoire has around 42,000 clones, around 82% of them found once; the top ten carry 13% to 15%. Sequences were derived from CD4+ T cells sorted from PBMCs after roughly 18-hour stimulation, sampled from a patient who received antiretroviral therapy. Every receptor here comes from an adult man with HIV who was CMV-seropositive. The conserved cysteine and the conserved F or W are not part of the CDR3 here.

TRBV7-9	TRBJ1-1	ASRPGQVNTEAF
TRBV9	TRBJ2-3	ASSKRPGPATDTQY
TRBV15	TRBJ1-5	ATSSLGQGNQPQH
TRBV9	TRBJ2-5	ASSVAREETQY
TRBV5-1	TRBJ1-2	ASSKEAGTAYGYT
TRBV6-5	TRBJ1-6	ASSPTRGGRSPLH
TRBV16	TRBJ2-2	ASSRDTNTGELF
TRBV5-6	TRBJ2-3	ASSAVGGITDTQY
TRBV19	TRBJ2-6	ASSAGRVLT
TRBV4-1	TRBJ1-2	ASSQDFYGFYGYT
TRBV6-2/TRBV6-3	TRBJ1-1	ASSYSRAEAF
TRBV10-3	TRBJ2-3	AINSGSIDTQY
TRBV6-6	TRBJ2-3	ASKVLAGSDTQY
TRBV2	TRBJ2-5	ASSLSGWETQY
TRBV14	TRBJ2-6	ASSQRRLSGANVLT
TRBV19	TRBJ2-1	ASSIGVWSYNEQF
TRBV12-3/TRBV12-4	TRBJ1-6	ASKGSVLSPLH
TRBV7-6	TRBJ2-2	ASSLEHNTGELF
TRBV5-6	TRBJ2-5	ASSFRDRVFSQY
TRBV5-6	TRBJ1-2	ASSFKYGYT
TRBV14	TRBJ1-6	ASSPEFGGRNSPLH
TRBV18	TRBJ2-4	ASSPEGSIQY
TRBV7-6	TRBJ2-7	ASSLGLQGGGEQY
TRBV4-2	TRBJ2-7	ASSQNLRGTVTYEQY
TRBV7-9	TRBJ2-7	ASSLMAGYEQY
TRBV25-1	TRBJ1-3	ASSRSQGVSGNTIY
TRBV29-1	TRBJ1-4	SVEGDRVLF
TRBV30	TRBJ2-3	AWSVQRDTQY
TRBV7-2	TRBJ1-6	ASSSMVNSPLH
TRBV15	TRBJ1-5	ATSSLQYYQPQH
TRBV10-3	TRBJ1-1	AISPRGDNTEAF
TRBV6-5	TRBJ1-2	ASSYSIGGNYGYT
TRBV14	TRBJ1-1	ASSRGSSKNTEAF
TRBV9	TRBJ1-2	ASSVASPAGGYT
TRBV3-1/TRBV3-2	TRBJ1-6	ASSHVVGSNSPLH
TRBV30	TRBJ1-5	AWSLRGSPNQPQH
TRBV7-2	TRBJ1-4	ASSPQLGAGEKLF
TRBV15	TRBJ1-2	ATSREGNVVGYT
TRBV2	TRBJ2-1	ASSEFWNEQF